Described below is a single T cell receptor (beta chain) sequence and its context. In the original processing: Estimation of nucleated cell counts relied on the amplification of reference gene primers. TCRdb keeps only in-frame clones here, not all; method: immunoSEQ multiplex PCR. V and J calls and clone size come straight from that table; D and trimming were deduced from the DNA. The table has about 260,000 clones, approximately 81% seen once; the top ten hold 4% to 5%. The data are from a study of blood T cell repertoires in COVID-19. Study as a whole: COVID-19 samples, acute and convalescent, were from the United States, Italy and Spain. T cells, B-cell-depleted T cells, or PBMCs supplied cDNA or gDNA.

The CDR3 length is 14 residues. Losses at the gene ends were 0 bases for V and 4 bases for J; bases not matched to a gene: 3. Germline assignment: CDR1 MNHEY and CDR2 SVGAGI. This TCR was sampled from a man in his sixties with acute or convalescent COVID-19. The sample taken for sequencing was peripheral blood. This sequence joins TRBV6-5 and TRBJ2-7, with 7 bases identical to TRBD1. The DNA of the CDR3 is TGTGCCAGCAGTTACTCGAGACAGGGTTACGAGCAGTACTTC. It is translated as CASSYSRQGYEQYF.